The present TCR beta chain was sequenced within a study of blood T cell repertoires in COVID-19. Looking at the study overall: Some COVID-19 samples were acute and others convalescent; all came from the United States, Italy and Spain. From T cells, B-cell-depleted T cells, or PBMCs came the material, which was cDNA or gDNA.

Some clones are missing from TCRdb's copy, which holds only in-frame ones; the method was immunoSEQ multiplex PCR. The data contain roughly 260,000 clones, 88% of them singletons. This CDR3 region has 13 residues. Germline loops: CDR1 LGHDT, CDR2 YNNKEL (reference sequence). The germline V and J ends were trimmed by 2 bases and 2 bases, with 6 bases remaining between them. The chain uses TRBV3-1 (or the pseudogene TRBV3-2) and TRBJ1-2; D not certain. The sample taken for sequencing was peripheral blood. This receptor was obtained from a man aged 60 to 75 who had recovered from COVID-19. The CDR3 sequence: CASSQTGNYGYTF. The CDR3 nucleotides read TGTGCCAGCAGCCAAACGGGAAACTATGGCTACACCTTC.